This TCR beta chain was documented in a study of radiation and T cells in renal cell carcinoma (dated by TCRdb to between 2020 and 2021). Notes on the research overall: A total of roughly 53 samples underwent TCR beta sequencing, made up of 25 or so tumors and around 27 peripheral blood samples. Across all 50 or so samples, 4,016,671 unique CDR3 nucleotide sequences, encoding 2.5 million to 3 million unique CDR3 amino acid sequences, were identified. The final blood draw took place at 4 weeks after radiation, the same time as nephrectomy.

As regards this clone: It has no known antigen specificity. Base qualities are missing; no much larger clone stands one base away.

The CDR3 holds 11 amino acids from the cysteine to the phenylalanine. The DNA shown is the 33-base CDR3, in frame from base 1. V is shortened by 9 bases, J by 10 bases, and the region joining them spans 15 bases. For CDR1 and CDR2, the germline V gene (reference sequence) lists WNHNN and SYGVQD. Taken with the paper, the label for time point translates to: blood 4 weeks post-SBRT, at nephrectomy. The sample's treatment or condition, from its label and the paper: 15 Gy SBRT to primary tumor, nephrectomy 4 weeks later. The samples were drawn from a clinical trial, where primary renal cell carcinomas were treated with 15 Gy of stereotactic body radiation therapy and then removed by nephrectomy 4 weeks afterward. To follow tumor-enriched clonotypes, serial peripheral blood was collected from radiation-treated patients at baseline and at 2 weeks and 4 weeks after SBRT. Renal cell carcinoma with clear cell pathology was present in all patients. Genomic DNA for TCR sequencing was prepared using the QIAamp DNA Blood Mini Kit (Qiagen). The analyses included just those samples that passed every quality control check.

TCR beta libraries were generated from genomic DNA with the immunoSEQ kit, following the manufacturer's recommendations. To prepare the libraries, a first multiplex PCR with proprietary primers was run, followed by a second PCR that added unique barcodes, and a bead cleanup was done after each round. A kit-provided positive control reaction and a negative control reaction were included in every sample batch. The final libraries underwent checking on an Agilent 4200 TapeStation D1000 ScreenTape, volumetric pooling, and quantification by qPCR. An Illumina NextSeq500 fitted with a MidOutput 150-cycle cartridge performed the sequencing, running 156 Read1 cycles and 15 Index1 cycles with the kit's custom primers. The pooled library was loaded at approximately 0.97 pM with approximately 18% PhiX control spiked in. Turning to the authors' computational methods: The vendor-processed data were analyzed in R, and a clonotype was defined as all T cells that share the same CDR3 nucleotide sequence. In the clone abundance analyses, frequencies were normalized to the 10,000 most abundant clones in each sample. Public T cell clones, averaging fewer than five per sample, were removed before analysis. Tumor-enriched and baseline blood-enriched clonotypes were defined by at least a 32-fold difference in abundance between compartments. A beta-binomial differential abundance model was used to identify clonotypes that were expanded or contracted between blood time points. Similarity between tumor and blood repertoires was quantified using the Baroni-Urbani and Buser coefficient, and groups were compared with two-tailed Wilcoxon tests in R. Imported from immuneACCESS, the table was reduced by TCRdb to in-frame sequences with V and J called. These copies leave out some clones; in studies compared against another copy, an unresolved V gene accounts for under half, and the cause of the remainder is not known. V and J calls and clone size are those listed in that table; D and trimming were worked out from the DNA. The sample contains just under 150,000 clones, 70% to 90% of them found a single time. The ten largest clones represent less than 20% of the sample.

What the study reported, not specific to this receptor: Because pretreatment tumor biopsies were not available, the study could not determine whether clonotypes were already present within the tumor at baseline. With a single-armed trial design, the study had no way to address how radiation dose or scheduling affects the TCR repertoire. Dynamics of the blood repertoire were not tracked past 4 weeks after treatment. In blood, the top tumor clonotypes increased from baseline to 2 weeks after radiation and then shrank by 4 weeks, which suggests a temporary expansion of tumor-resident clones.

The material sequenced was blood, taken from a patient whose treatment included radiotherapy and nephrectomy. The sequence joins TRBV10-1 to TRBJ1-1; D gene: possibly TRBD1, on 5 matching bases. The sequence was collected from a woman aged 45-65 years with renal cell carcinoma. CDR3 reads: CASLTRVSAFF. The DNA is as follows: TGCGCCAGTCTAACCAGGGTATCAGCTTTCTTT.